The present T cell receptor (beta chain) was sequenced within a study of T cells expressing NK-cell markers. Study summary: Cells sorted as CD3+CD56+NKG2C+, CD3+CD56+NKG2C- and CD3+CD56-NKG2C+ T cells supplied the TCR beta repertoires. The study, taken as a whole, reports: About six of the donors carried dominant NKG2C+ clonotypes that took up about 1.0-7.0% of their CD8+ T cells.

TCRdb re-called the 5' RACE reads and shows each CDR3 protein once, DNA omitted. The sample has roughly 160,000 distinct CDR3 sequences, and its top ten clones hold around 20%. CDR3 length: 15 residues. The germline V gene has CDR1 SGDLS and CDR2 YYNGEE. Remarks on this clonotype: What it recognizes is unknown.

V is TRBV9 and J is TRBJ1-2; TCRdb's D call of TRBD1 is untestable without DNA. This TCR was sampled from a man aged 18-69 years in good health. Sequencing used blood T cells: a sorted CD56 or NKG2C T cell subset, CD4+ or CD8+ T cells, or bulk PBMC T cells (not recorded which). The chain's CDR3 is CASSVGDRAYYGYTF.